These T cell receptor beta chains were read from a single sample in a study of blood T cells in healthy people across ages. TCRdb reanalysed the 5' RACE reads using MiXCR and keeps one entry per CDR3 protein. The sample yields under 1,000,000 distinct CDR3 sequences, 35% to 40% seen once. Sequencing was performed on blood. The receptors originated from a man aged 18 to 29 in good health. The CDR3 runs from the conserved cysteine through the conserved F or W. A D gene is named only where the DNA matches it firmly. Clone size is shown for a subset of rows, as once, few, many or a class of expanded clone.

DNA: TGTGCCAGCAGCCCCGGCTTCGGTACAGGGGGGAGCGGCTACACCTTC
CDR3: CASSPGFGTGGSGYTF
size: .
V: TRBV5-6
J: TRBJ1-2
D: TRBD1

DNA: TGTGCCAGCAGCAACAACAGGGACCGGACAGATACGCAGTATTTT
CDR3: CASSNNRDRTDTQYF
size: few
V: TRBV21-1
J: TRBJ2-3
D: .

DNA: TGTGCCATCCAGTCGGACTATGGCTACACCTTC
CDR3: CAIQSDYGYTF
size: many
V: TRBV10-3
J: TRBJ1-2
D: .

DNA: TGTGCCAGCAGCGTAGGATCGGACTATGGCTACACCTTC
CDR3: CASSVGSDYGYTF
size: many
V: TRBV9
J: TRBJ1-2
D: .

DNA: TGTGCCAGCAGCCCCTTAGCGGGTGAGTTCAATGAGCAGTTCTTC
CDR3: CASSPLAGEFNEQFF
size: .
V: TRBV7-8
J: TRBJ2-1
D: TRBD2

DNA: TGTGCCAGCAGCTCTCCGAGGGACCAAGAGACCCAGTACTTC
CDR3: CASSSPRDQETQYF
size: .
V: TRBV7-9
J: TRBJ2-5
D: .

DNA: TGTGCCTGGTGTGTCTACACAGATACGCAGTATTTT
CDR3: CAWCVYTDTQYF
size: few
V: TRBV30
J: TRBJ2-3
D: .

DNA: TGTGCCAGCAGCTTGGTGGACAGGCCAGAGGGTACCGTGGAGACCCAGTTCTTC
CDR3: CASSLVDRPEGTVETQFF
size: once
V: TRBV11-1
J: TRBJ2-1
D: TRBD1

DNA: TGTGCCAGCAGCTTCGGGACCAAGACTGAAGCTTTCTTT
CDR3: CASSFGTKTEAFF
size: once
V: TRBV3-1
J: TRBJ1-1
D: .

DNA: TGCGCCAGCAGCTTGGGTTACTCCGGCGAGCAGTACTTC
CDR3: CASSLGYSGEQYF
size: .
V: TRBV5-1
J: TRBJ2-7
D: .

DNA: TGCGCCAGCAGCCAAGCCGGGACCCCAAATTCACCCCTCCACTTT
CDR3: CASSQAGTPNSPLHF
size: many
V: TRBV4-1
J: TRBJ1-6
D: .

DNA: TGCGCCAGCAGCCAAGATACGGGCGATCGCTACGAGCAGTACTTC
CDR3: CASSQDTGDRYEQYF
size: .
V: TRBV4-3
J: TRBJ2-7
D: .

DNA: TGCAGTGCTAGAAGCGACCAGGGCGGGGAAAAACTGTTTTTT
CDR3: CSARSDQGGEKLFF
size: .
V: TRBV20-1
J: TRBJ1-4
D: .

DNA: TGTGCCAGCAGTTACTCTTCCAGGGAGGGGACTAATGAAAAACTGTTTTTT
CDR3: CASSYSSREGTNEKLFF
size: few
V: TRBV6-5
J: TRBJ1-4
D: .

DNA: TGTGCCAGCAGCCACAAGGGAGGACCCCAGCATTTT
CDR3: CASSHKGGPQHF
size: .
V: TRBV7-9
J: TRBJ1-5
D: .

DNA: TGTGCCACCAGCAGTGAAGGGGTCTTTACCACCGGGGAGCTGTTTTTT
CDR3: CATSSEGVFTTGELFF
size: .
V: TRBV15
J: TRBJ2-2
D: .

DNA: TGTGCCAGCAGGTCCTACGGGACCGTTGTTTCCACAGATACGCAGTATTTT
CDR3: CASRSYGTVVSTDTQYF
size: many
V: TRBV12-3/TRBV12-4
J: TRBJ2-3
D: .

DNA: TGTGCCAGCAGTTTGAGGGCTGAGCAGTACTTC
CDR3: CASSLRAEQYF
size: many
V: TRBV12-3/TRBV12-4
J: TRBJ2-5
D: .

DNA: TGTGCCAGCAGGAGGGGGACGGATGGCTACACCTTC
CDR3: CASRRGTDGYTF
size: few
V: TRBV9
J: TRBJ1-2
D: .

DNA: TGCGCCAGCAGGAAAACAGGACAAGGGGGCTACGAGCAGTACTTC
CDR3: CASRKTGQGGYEQYF
size: few
V: TRBV4-1
J: TRBJ2-7
D: .

DNA: TGTGCCAGCAGGGGAGGCGGGGCTCCGAACACTGAAGCTTTCTTT
CDR3: CASRGGGAPNTEAFF
size: .
V: TRBV12-3/TRBV12-4
J: TRBJ1-1
D: .

DNA: TGCGCCAGCAGCTTGGCCGAGTGGAATGAGCAGTACTTC
CDR3: CASSLAEWNEQYF
size: .
V: TRBV5-1
J: TRBJ2-5
D: .

DNA: TGTGCCAGCAGTTTCCTCGCGTCACCCCTCCACTTT
CDR3: CASSFLASPLHF
size: .
V: TRBV27
J: TRBJ1-6
D: .

DNA: TGTGCCAGCCTCCTTACCCCCGGGGTTCGGGGCTACACCTTC
CDR3: CASLLTPGVRGYTF
size: few
V: TRBV7-2
J: TRBJ1-2
D: .

DNA: TGTGCCAGCAGCCCCCCGAGCCACCTGAAATCCACCGGGGAGCTGTTTTTT
CDR3: CASSPPSHLKSTGELFF
size: .
V: TRBV7-2
J: TRBJ2-2
D: .

DNA: TGTGCCATCAGTGAGAGATCACAGGGGGCCGGCACAGATACGCAGTATTTT
CDR3: CAISERSQGAGTDTQYF
size: few
V: TRBV10-3
J: TRBJ2-3
D: TRBD1

DNA: TGTGCCGGCAGGCCGACAGGGTTAAAAAACATTCAGTACTTC
CDR3: CAGRPTGLKNIQYF
size: once
V: TRBV12-3/TRBV12-4
J: TRBJ2-4
D: TRBD1

DNA: TGTGCCAGCAGTTACTCAGAGGCTTTCGGGGCTGTAGTGGGTGAAGCTTTCTTT
CDR3: CASSYSEAFGAVVGEAFF
size: .
V: TRBV6-2/TRBV6-3
J: TRBJ1-1
D: .

DNA: TGTGCCAGCAGCCGGTCAGCGGGGGGATCCTACAATGAGCAGTACTTC
CDR3: CASSRSAGGSYNEQYF
size: once
V: TRBV4-2
J: TRBJ2-7
D: TRBD2

DNA: TGTGCCAGCAGTTTAGCGATGGGGGAGAACACTGAAGCTTTCTTT
CDR3: CASSLAMGENTEAFF
size: .
V: TRBV12-3/TRBV12-4
J: TRBJ1-1
D: .

DNA: TGTGCCAGCAGTTACTCGCGCCTCCCCTATGAAGCTTTCTTT
CDR3: CASSYSRLPYEAFF
size: .
V: TRBV6-5
J: TRBJ1-1
D: .

DNA: TGTGCCAGCAACCTTAGCGGGAGGTCCTCCTACGAGCAGTACTTC
CDR3: CASNLSGRSSYEQYF
size: .
V: TRBV27
J: TRBJ2-7
D: TRBD2

DNA: TGTGCCAGCAGTGAATCTTTAGAAGCCGACAATGAGCAGTTCTTC
CDR3: CASSESLEADNEQFF
size: few
V: TRBV25-1
J: TRBJ2-1
D: .

DNA: TGTGCCAGCAGCCCTAGCCAGACGGTTTACTATGGCTACACCTTC
CDR3: CASSPSQTVYYGYTF
size: .
V: TRBV5-6
J: TRBJ1-2
D: .

DNA: TGCAGTGCCCTACGACTAGCGGGTACCTACGAGCAGTACTTC
CDR3: CSALRLAGTYEQYF
size: .
V: TRBV20-1
J: TRBJ2-7
D: TRBD2

DNA: TGCGCCAGCAGCTTCCGGACAGCCCAAGAGACCCAGTACTTC
CDR3: CASSFRTAQETQYF
size: few
V: TRBV5-1
J: TRBJ2-5
D: .

DNA: TGCAGTGCTAGAGATGTGGAGTCGGGGATGGAGACCCAGTACTTC
CDR3: CSARDVESGMETQYF
size: .
V: TRBV20-1
J: TRBJ2-5
D: .

DNA: TGTGCCAGCAGCTTAGACAGCCTATCCTACAATGAGCAGTACTTC
CDR3: CASSLDSLSYNEQYF
size: few
V: TRBV12-3/TRBV12-4
J: TRBJ2-7
D: .

DNA: TGTGCCAGCAGTCCCCTGGCGGGGCGGGGCGTCTATGGCTACACCTTC
CDR3: CASSPLAGRGVYGYTF
size: .
V: TRBV2
J: TRBJ1-2
D: .

DNA: TGTGCCAGCAGCCCCAGCCCTACTAATGGCTACACCTTC
CDR3: CASSPSPTNGYTF
size: few
V: TRBV7-2
J: TRBJ1-2
D: .

DNA: TGTGCCAGCAGTGAATTCGGGACCGCGAGCGCTGAAGCTTTCTTT
CDR3: CASSEFGTASAEAFF
size: .
V: TRBV6-1
J: TRBJ1-1
D: .

DNA: TGTGCCACCAGCAGAGATCGTGAGAGAAATGAGAAACTGTTTTTT
CDR3: CATSRDRERNEKLFF
size: .
V: TRBV15
J: TRBJ1-4
D: .

DNA: TGTGCCAGCAGCGTAGACGGGCGGGAGTTCGATGAGCAGTTCTTC
CDR3: CASSVDGREFDEQFF
size: .
V: TRBV9
J: TRBJ2-1
D: TRBD2

DNA: TGTGCCAGCAGCAACGGACAGGGGGCATCCGGGGAGCTGTTTTTT
CDR3: CASSNGQGASGELFF
size: .
V: TRBV4-2
J: TRBJ2-2
D: TRBD1

DNA: TGTGCCAGCAGCCCCAGGGAAGAAGAGACCCAGTACTTC
CDR3: CASSPREEETQYF
size: .
V: TRBV5-5
J: TRBJ2-5
D: .

DNA: TGCAGTGCAGGGACCTATGGCTACACCTTC
CDR3: CSAGTYGYTF
size: many
V: TRBV20-1
J: TRBJ1-2
D: .

DNA: TGTGCCAGCAGTTACAATACAGGCGGGGGCAATCAGCCCCAGCATTTT
CDR3: CASSYNTGGGNQPQHF
size: .
V: TRBV6-2/TRBV6-3
J: TRBJ1-5
D: .

DNA: TGCAGTGCTAGAGAGGGACTAGCGGGTGAGCAGTTCTTC
CDR3: CSAREGLAGEQFF
size: .
V: TRBV20-1
J: TRBJ2-1
D: TRBD2

DNA: TGCAGTGCTCGGACGGCTCTCTCCTACGAGCAGTACTTC
CDR3: CSARTALSYEQYF
size: many
V: TRBV20-1
J: TRBJ2-7
D: .